This T cell receptor beta chain was observed in a study of siplizumab effects on memory and regulatory T cells. Only in-frame clones appear in the TCRdb table, and some are missing; sequencing was by immunoSEQ multiplex PCR. The repertoire includes some 120,000 clones, 90% to 95% of them detected once, and around 1.7% sits in the top ten. The CDR3 loop spans 15 amino acids. Deletions cut 0 bases from V and 3 bases from J, with 12 bases between. Per germline, CDR1 MNHEY and CDR2 SVGAGI. This chain links TRBV6-5 with TRBJ2-7; tentative D call: TRBD2 (5 bases). This TCR derives from a human donor in good health. The sample comprised non-Treg CD4+ T cells sorted from blood. The CDR3, as DNA: TGTGCCAGCAGTTACTCTTCGGGGTTCGGCTACGAGCAGTACTTC. Translation gives CASSYSSGFGYEQYF.